This TCR beta chain was obtained from a study of cytomegalovirus exposure and HLA in healthy donors (TCRdb year 2017). Turning to the overall study: An earlier analysis of some 600 of the donors reported 276 Gb of sequence data and 117 million unique TCR beta sequences obtained from about 179 million T cells. An early release that covered fewer than 800 HLA-typed donors contained approximately 300 gigabases of sequencing data and tens of millions of unique TCR sequences. Of the roughly 430 genotyped donors, about 80% fell in the genetic ancestry cluster associated with self-reported Caucasian donors. The study aimed to test whether signatures of past pathogen exposure could be identified by cataloging public T cell receptors. The T cell repertoires of about 700 subjects were profiled by immunosequencing and related to cytomegalovirus serostatus. A separate validation cohort of roughly 130 different subjects was used in addition to the roughly 670-subject first cohort. To predict cytomegalovirus infection status, the study brought together high-throughput TCR immunosequencing, statistical association of individual TCRs with disease status, and machine learning. To study patterns of TCR occurrence, a later analysis re-analyzed previously published TCR beta repertoires from several hundred donors and added high-resolution HLA genotyping. Rather than using new phenotypic data, the later analysis identified candidate immune exposures from TCR beta sequences and from how often those sequences occurred across donors. In an earlier analysis of several hundred of the donors, high-throughput TCR beta sequencing was used to judge whether each TCR beta V gene segment behaved as functional or pseudogenic. Donor age, sex, ethnicity and CMV serostatus were compiled alongside the repertoire data. A later genetic analysis used genome-wide SNP genotypes for about 65% of the roughly 670 donors, treating that subset as a discovery cohort. Every discovery cohort repertoire had been produced on one sequencing platform. Class I and class II HLA loci were covered by the typing at four-digit resolution. The number of typed donors differed by locus: roughly 629-640 for A, B, C, DRB1 and DQB1; approximately 540 for DQA1; over 600 for DPA1; and roughly 490 for DPB1. Because of strong linkage in the cohort, roughly five DR-DQ haplotypes were treated as single units for association and clustering. Among 300 to 500 genotyped donors of the cohort, an average of roughly 230,000 unique TCR beta nucleotide sequences was sequenced per donor, of which about 19% were non-productive.

Regarding this clone: Its antigen target is currently unknown. Within one base of it there is no much larger clone, and no base qualities were kept.

Sequences SGHTA (CDR1) and FQGTGA (CDR2) are obtained from the germline V gene. Compared with germline, V lacks 8 bases and J lacks 5 bases; bases without a gene match: 3. The CDR3, cysteine through phenylalanine, is 11 amino acids long. The sequence is cut down to CDR3 DNA, 33 bases in frame from base 1. The library was built by means of the immunoSEQ multiplex PCR assay. For the multiplex PCR, a mixture combining 60 forward primers for TCR Vbeta segments and 13 reverse primers for TCR Jbeta segments was used. The CDR3 region of rearranged TCR beta genes was amplified from genomic DNA with a multiplex PCR assay. The Illumina HiSeq System was used to sequence the amplified TCR beta libraries as 87-base-pair reads. As for the authors' bioinformatics: A later analysis tallied approximately 87 million unique TCR beta chains across the approximately 670 repertoires, and about 12 million of those chains were shared by two or more donors. To remove PCR and sequencing errors, raw reads were error-corrected and collapsed into unique sequences using a nearest-neighbor algorithm that merged closely related sequences. To assign V, D and J gene segments, CDR3 sequences were aligned to IMGT reference sequences. For a sequence to be retained, a match of at least six nucleotides was required to both a V gene segment and a J gene segment. A rearrangement was called productive if the CDR3 had no stop codons and remained in frame with V and J, and every other rearrangement was called non-productive. Following IMGT convention, CDR3 was defined as the stretch from the second conserved V-encoded cysteine to the conserved J-encoded phenylalanine. The earlier analysis of 587 of the donors excluded sequences that lacked an unambiguous match to a single V gene segment. In an earlier analysis of approximately 590 of the donors, a V segment was called functional when productive rearrangements were above 56.7%, and segregating when the standard deviation between donors exceeded 5%. A statistical classification framework was developed to diagnose cytomegalovirus status using the catalog of TCR beta chain sequences. In a later analysis, V and J genes were assigned by comparing TCR nucleotide sequences against IMGT/GENE-DB human TR gene sequences. Using the TCRdist pipeline, a later analysis assigned CDR3 sequences along with most-parsimonious VDJ recombination scenarios. In a later analysis, every TCR beta chain was defined by the combination of its CDR3 amino acid sequence and its V-gene family, and reads without a unique V-gene family were dropped. A later analysis removed roughly 590 highly shared, low-generation-probability nucleotide sequences to deal with suspected cross-contamination and a sequencing artifact. In a later analysis, a clonal expansion index was calculated for each public chain from normalized within-repertoire ranks of inferred template counts. In a later analysis, generation probabilities were computed with a VDJ recombination model fitted to out-of-frame rearrangements, and the resulting probabilities were checked against IGoR. Hypergeometric tests were used in a later analysis to score TCR-TCR, TCR-HLA and TCR-CMV co-occurrence, with a repertoire-size bias correction applied to the TCR pairs. False discovery rates were estimated in a later analysis by permuting HLA or CMV assignments 20 times. A later analysis grouped co-occurring TCRs with DBSCAN, adding TCRdist sequence similarity when clustering within HLA-allele-positive subsets. Repertoires with fewer than 30,000 or more than 120,000 public chains, plus five repertoires with anomalous nucleotide sharing, were excluded from co-occurrence clustering. Imported from immuneACCESS, the table was reduced by TCRdb to in-frame sequences with V and J called. These copies leave out some clones; in studies compared against another copy, an unresolved V gene accounts for under half, and the cause of the remainder is not known. V and J calls and clone size are given by that table; D and trimming were obtained from the DNA. This sample comprises approximately 190,000 clones, 82% of them detected only once. The ten largest clones capture roughly 0.1% of the sample.

The cohort was made up of about 610 healthy bone marrow donors. Cohort members were all nominally healthy when sampled, although unrecorded immune exposures were likely present. The donor was CMV seronegative and belonged to the group of 320 or so seronegative cohort members. A peripheral blood sample was provided by each donor, and peripheral blood mononuclear cells were used for TCR beta sequencing. The Qiagen DNeasy Blood Extraction Kit was used to extract genomic DNA from the blood cell samples. The research as a whole found: The only immune exposure information available for the cohort was CMV serostatus. Some IMGT-functional V segments, including TRBV6-2 and TRBV6-3, could not be told apart with the 87-base-pair reads, so those segments were excluded. Across donors, most TCR sequences were observed very rarely, whereas some public TCRs were present in many individuals. At a false discovery rate of 0.05, a later analysis linked roughly 17,000 TCR beta sequences to specific HLA alleles. A later genetic analysis associated a missense DCLRE1C variant with V-gene and J-gene trimming of TCR beta chains, and an independent cohort replicated the association. According to the authors, the approach could potentially be generalized to other disease states and immunological phenotypes. A later analysis reported that several top co-occurrence clusters appeared linked to parvovirus B19, influenza, CMV and Epstein-Barr virus. In an earlier analysis of around 500 of the donors, most TCR beta V segments appeared in productive rearrangements about 87% or about 30% of the time, broadly matching IMGT annotations. In both the original and validation cohorts, the classifier was reported to diagnose cytomegalovirus status with high specificity and sensitivity. In the study, some 160 TCR beta chains were listed as associated with cytomegalovirus. A cluster of highly shared sequence variants was judged likely to represent a technical artifact of the sequencing pipeline. In a later analysis, HLA-associated TCR beta chains showed more clonal expansion and lower generation probabilities than non-associated chains that were equally common. A later analysis found that most CMV-associated TCR beta chains appeared HLA-restricted, with HLA associations seemingly driven largely by CMV exposure. Linkage disequilibrium might explain the correlated functional status among segregating V segments, but an unknown experimental factor could not be ruled out. Assigning TCR associations to individual alleles was difficult when HLA alleles, especially DR and DQ, strongly co-occurred. A further reported finding was that TCR beta sequences accurately predicted the HLA-A and HLA-B alleles for most subjects in the first cohort. Because HLA typing was unavailable for some donors at each locus, only the typed subset was used in association tests. Because counts were too low, about 18 rarely observed V segments, including chromosome 9 orphons, were left out of the earlier analysis of roughly 600 of the donors. Sequencing depth was assumed to be roughly uniform across donors in the presence/absence analyses, though that assumption may not hold. A few of the identified cytomegalovirus-associated TCR beta chains were confirmed in vitro to be specific for cytomegalovirus antigens. The cohort was sequenced for TCR beta chains only, and without alpha or paired-chain data the features that could be detected were limited. Compared with the 666-donor mean, donors in an Asian-associated ancestry cluster had fewer N-insertions in productive TCRs, according to a later genetic analysis. A later analysis found that TCR association rates varied across HLA loci, with DRB1 alleles showing the most associated TCRs and HLA-C alleles the fewest.

Source material: PBMCs. The sequence joins TRBV7-3 to TRBJ2-7, and 7 bases in between align with TRBD1. The TCR was taken from a boy aged 2 to 9 in good health and CMV-seronegative. The CDR3 corresponds to CASPTGDEQYF. In nucleotide form, the sequence is TGTGCCAGCCCTACAGGGGACGAGCAGTACTTC.